The 18 T cell receptor beta chains below were found in one sample sequenced in a study of beta chain features in type 1 diabetes. cDNA synthesis used the whole RNA isolate, giving expressed TCRB sequences. Some clones are missing from TCRdb's copy, which holds only in-frame ones; the method was immunoSEQ multiplex PCR. The table lists 15,000 or so clones, around three fifths of them singletons. These receptors have no known antigen. Broader study findings: When Type 1 diabetes patients were examined, their TCRB CDR3s proved moderately but significantly shorter in all four CD4+ subsets.

The specimen was stem cell memory CD4+ T cells from blood. The receptors here all came from a woman under 30 with type 1 diabetes.

The chain employs TRBV5-1 and TRBJ2-7, with TRBD1 as a possible D gene (6 bases). Germline-derived CDR1 and CDR2 are SGHRS and YFSETQ. Trimming took off 1 base at V and 6 bases at J, with 14 bases between the two ends. This CDR3 is built from 14 residues. CDR3 DNA sequence: TGCGCCAGCAGCTTGCGACAGGACGGGCGCGAGCAGTACTTC. This codes for CASSLRQDGREQYF.

The J gene is TRBJ2-5, the V gene TRBV27; D may be TRBD1 (5 bases). Between the trimmed V and J ends, which lost 5 bases and 2 bases, there was a span of 18 bases. The V gene's germline CDR1 is MNHEY and CDR2 SMNVEV (reference sequence). This CDR3 spans 16 amino acids. The chain's CDR3 is CASSPGIYAGQETQYF. The CDR3 bases are TGTGCCAGCAGTCCTGGGATCTACGCAGGGCAAGAGACCCAGTACTTC.

V usage is TRBV5-1 and J usage is TRBJ2-7, with TRBD2 as a possible D gene (7 bases). V was clipped by 4 bases and J by 6 bases, with 17 bases between them. This CDR3 spans 14 amino acids. Germline CDR1 reads SGHRS; CDR2 reads YFSETQ. This chain's CDR3 is CASSTGGPRTEQYF. CDR3 coding DNA: TGCGCCAGCAGCACGGGGGGCCCTCGAACCGAGCAGTACTTC. Full variable domain (remainder filled in from reference TRBV5-1 and TRBJ2-7): KAGVTQTPRYLIKTRGQQVTLSCSPISGHRSVSWYQQTPGQGLQFLFEYFSETQRNKGNFPGRFSGRQFSNSRSEMNVSTLELGDSALYLCASSTGGPRTEQYFGPGTRLTVT.

This rearrangement joins TRBV7-8 to TRBJ2-3; the match to TRBD2 covers 9 bases. Trimming at V came to 4 bases and at J to 0 bases, leaving 14 bases not matched to a gene. The germline V gene encodes CDR1 SGHVS and CDR2 FQNEAQ. The CDR3 contains 19 residues. In DNA, the CDR3 is TGTGCCAGCAGCTGGGGCATCGCGGGAGGGAGATCTAGCACAGATACGCAGTATTTT. Protein sequence: CASSWGIAGGRSSTDTQYF.

The J gene is TRBJ2-1, the V gene TRBV7-8, with D perhaps TRBD1 (5 bases). The CDR3 length is 16 residues. CDR1 SGHVS and CDR2 FQNEAQ come from the germline V gene. V lost 7 bases to trimming and J lost 0 bases, with 16 bases between them. CDR3 DNA: TGTGCCAGCACCACTGGCAGGGCTAGCTCCTACAATGAGCAGTTCTTC. It translates to CASTTGRASSYNEQFF.

The rearrangement joins TRBV4-3 to TRBJ2-1, with 11 bases matching TRBD2. This CDR3 is 20 amino acids long. Germline trimming cut 1 base from V and 0 bases from J; bases unmatched to any gene: 11. Germline lookup yields CDR1 LGHNA and CDR2 YSLEER. CDR3 sequence: CASSQGISGRARSSYNEQFF. As DNA, the CDR3 is TGCGCCAGCAGCCAAGGGATTAGCGGGAGGGCCAGGAGCTCCTACAATGAGCAGTTCTTC.

J is TRBJ1-5 and V is TRBV7-8; perhaps TRBD1 as D (5 bases). Germline values: CDR1 SGHVS, CDR2 FQNEAQ. This CDR3 is built from 16 residues. Trimming left V 1 base short and J 7 bases short, with 17 bases between. DNA of the CDR3: TGTGCCAGCAGCTTAGTAAGAGCAGGGAGGGACCAGCCCCAGCATTTT. This codes for CASSLVRAGRDQPQHF. Variable domain in full (rest from reference TRBV7-8 and TRBJ1-5): GAGVSQSPRYKVAKRGQDVALRCDPISGHVSLFWYQQALGQGPEFLTYFQNEAQLDKSGLPSDRFFAERPEGSVSTLKIQRTQQEDSAVYLCASSLVRAGRDQPQHFGDGTRLSIL.

The V call is TRBV9, the J call TRBJ2-7, with 9 bases that match TRBD1. CDR1 is SGDLS, CDR2 YYNGEE, per germline. The CDR3 spans 15 residues. V shed 2 bases, J shed 5 bases, and the junction held 8 bases outside the gene matches. For the CDR3, the DNA is TGTGCCAGCAGCGTGTTAGGGGACAGGGTTCACGAGCAGTACTTC. It specifies CASSVLGDRVHEQYF. The whole variable domain, filled in from reference TRBV9 and TRBJ2-7, reads DSGVTQTPKHLITATGQRVTLRCSPRSGDLSVYWYQQSLDQGLQFLIQYYNGEERAKGNILERFSAQQFPDLHSELNLSSLELGDSALYFCASSVLGDRVHEQYFGPGTRLTVT.

The genes are TRBV7-2 and TRBJ2-5; 8 bases fit TRBD2. The trim removed 5 bases at V and 4 bases at J, leaving 9 bases unmatched. This CDR3 spans 15 amino acids. In germline, CDR1 is SGHTA, CDR2 FQGNSA. The DNA of the CDR3 is TGTGCCAGCAGCCCTCGGGCGGGGGGTGGAGAGACCCAGTACTTC. Translation gives CASSPRAGGGETQYF.

CDR3 loop: CASSYSPGQGYNEQFF. In nucleotides, the CDR3 is TGTGCCAGCAGCTATAGCCCGGGACAGGGTTACAATGAGCAGTTCTTC. The chain combines TRBV7-2 with TRBJ2-1; 9 nucleotides line up with TRBD1. V shed 4 bases and J 4 bases; nucleotides not matched to a gene: 8. The V gene's germline CDR1 is SGHTA and CDR2 FQGNSA. This CDR3 is built from 16 residues.

The chain joins TRBV5-1 to TRBJ2-5; D gene unclear. Trimming removed 6 bases at V and 5 bases at J, with 11 bases between. The CDR3 covers 12 residues. Germline V gives CDR1 SGHRS, CDR2 YFSETQ. The CDR3 spells CASTENWETQYF. The CDR3 DNA reads as TGCGCCAGCACCGAGAACTGGGAGACCCAGTACTTC.

V is TRBV28 and J is TRBJ2-2; TRBD2 might be the D (7 bases). Trimming left V 3 bases short and J 0 bases short, with 8 bases between. Germline CDR1 is MDHEN and CDR2 is SYDVKM. The CDR3 covers 15 residues. The CDR3: CASSFGGPNTGELFF. The CDR3 region has the DNA TGTGCCAGCAGTTTCGGGGGGCCGAACACCGGGGAGCTGTTTTTT.

The chain couples TRBV7-2 to TRBJ1-2; 8 nucleotides align to TRBD1. V lost 2 bases to trimming and J lost 8 bases; unmatched junction nucleotides: 10. Germline CDR1 reads SGHTA; CDR2 reads FQGNSA. This CDR3 contains 15 residues. The DNA for the CDR3 is TGTGCCAGCAGCTTAACCTACCAGGGGGCGCGGGGCTACACCTTC. Its translation is CASSLTYQGARGYTF.

The chain couples TRBV5-6 to TRBJ2-7; TRBD2 might be the D (7 bases). Trimming shortened V by 1 base and J by 5 bases, and 10 bases separated the two germline ends. The CDR3 length is 13 residues. The germline V gene has CDR1 SGHDT and CDR2 YYEEEE. CDR3: CASSLTGRDEQYF. The DNA of the CDR3 is TGTGCCAGCAGCTTGACAGGGAGGGACGAGCAGTACTTC.

The J gene is TRBJ2-7, the V gene TRBV7-3; D remains ambiguous. The CDR3 runs 13 residues. Trimming stripped 5 bases from V and 3 bases from J, with 11 bases between. Per the germline V gene, CDR1 is SGHTA and CDR2 is FQGTGA. The CDR3 nucleotides are TGTGCCAGCAGCGTACTTACGGGCTACGAGCAGTACTTC. Residues: CASSVLTGYEQYF. Full variable domain (missing parts from reference TRBV7-3 and TRBJ2-7): GAGVSQTPSNKVTEKGKYVELRCDPISGHTALYWYRQSLGQGPEFLIYFQGTGAADDSGLPNDRFFAVRPEGSVSTLKIQRTERGDSAVYLCASSVLTGYEQYFGPGTRLTVT.

The chain links TRBV4-1 to TRBJ1-1, with 9 bases lining up with TRBD1. The germline V gene has CDR1 MGHRA and CDR2 YSYEKL. The trim removed 3 bases at V and 5 bases at J, leaving 7 bases unmatched. The CDR3 is 15 amino acids. In DNA form, the CDR3 reads TGCGCCAGCAGCCAGGGACAGGGAGGTAATACTGAAGCTTTCTTT. Protein sequence: CASSQGQGGNTEAFF.

The chain joins TRBV7-2 to TRBJ2-1; perhaps TRBD1 as D (6 bases). CDR1 is SGHTA, CDR2 FQGNSA, per germline. The V gene lost 3 bases and the J gene lost 7 bases, with 16 bases spanning the gap. This CDR3 contains 15 residues. CDR3 bases: TGTGCCAGCAGCTTTACCGGGACAACTTTTAATGAGCAGTTCTTC. Translation gives CASSFTGTTFNEQFF.

This rearrangement joins TRBV11-2 to TRBJ1-1; weak D call: TRBD1 (6 bases). Trimming pared 3 bases from V and 6 bases from J, leaving 14 bases between. Germline V gene data show CDR1 as SGHAT and CDR2 as FQNNGV. The CDR3 length is 14 residues. CDR3 region: CASSLLTGYAEAFF. CDR3 DNA sequence: TGTGCCAGCAGCTTGTTAACAGGGTACGCTGAAGCTTTCTTT.